The 4 T cell receptor beta chains below were found in one sample sequenced in a study of cytomegalovirus exposure and HLA in healthy donors. The study ran its PCR with 60 Vbeta and 13 Jbeta primers. TCRdb's copy holds only in-frame clones and misses some; the assay was immunoSEQ multiplex PCR. This sample yields around 120,000 clones, of which approximately 77% are seen a single time; around 5% belongs to the top ten. Source material: PBMCs. The receptors shown here come from a man in his fifties or sixties in good health and CMV-seropositive.

V is TRBV19 and J is TRBJ1-3; no firm D call. V lost 5 bases to trimming and J lost 4 bases, with 18 bases between them. The CDR3 has 16 amino acids. The germline gives CDR1 LNHDA, CDR2 SQIVND (reference sequence). The CDR3 is CASSPGVPGSGNTIYF. The CDR3 coding sequence is TGTGCCAGTAGTCCCGGTGTTCCCGGTTCAGGAAACACCATATATTTT.

The chain links TRBV13 to TRBJ2-1; D is perhaps TRBD2 (5 bases). V lost 5 bases to trimming and J lost 5 bases, with 13 bases between them. CDR1 PRHDT and CDR2 FYEKMQ come from the germline V gene (reference sequence). This CDR3 comprises 14 residues. The DNA for the CDR3 is TGTGCCAGCAGCCGCCGGGATTCCGACAATGAGCAGTTCTTC. It specifies CASSRRDSDNEQFF.

V gene TRBV5-1 combines with J gene TRBJ2-5; a weak D match, TRBD2 (6 bases). CDR3 length: 14 amino acids. Germline V gives CDR1 SGHRS, CDR2 YFSETQ. Trimming stripped 4 bases from V and 4 bases from J, with 14 bases between. The CDR3 nucleotides read TGCGCCAGCAGCCAAAACGCCGGGAGAGAGACCCAGTACTTC. Protein product: CASSQNAGRETQYF.

The genes are TRBV4-2 and TRBJ2-7; D is perhaps TRBD2 (6 bases). The V and J ends lost 0 bases and 0 bases respectively, with 9 bases between them. Germline values: CDR1 LGHNA, CDR2 YNFKEQ. The CDR3 consists of 15 residues. As DNA, the CDR3 is TGTGCCAGCAGCCAAGAGGATAGCGGCTCCTACGAGCAGTACTTC. Residues: CASSQEDSGSYEQYF.